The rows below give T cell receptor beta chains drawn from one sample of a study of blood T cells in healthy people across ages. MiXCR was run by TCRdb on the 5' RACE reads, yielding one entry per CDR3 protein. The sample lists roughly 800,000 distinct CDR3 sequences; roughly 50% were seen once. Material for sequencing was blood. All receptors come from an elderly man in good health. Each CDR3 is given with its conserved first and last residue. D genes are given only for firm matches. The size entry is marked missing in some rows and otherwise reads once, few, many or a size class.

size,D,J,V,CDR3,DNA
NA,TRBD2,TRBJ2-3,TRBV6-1,CASSETSGTFTDTQYF,TGTGCCAGCAGTGAGACTAGCGGGACGTTCACAGATACGCAGTATTTT
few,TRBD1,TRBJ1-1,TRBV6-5,CASRRTGENTEAFF,TGTGCCAGCAGACGGACAGGGGAGAACACTGAAGCTTTCTTT
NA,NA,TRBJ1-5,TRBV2,CASSSDLGGNQPQHF,TGTGCCAGCAGCTCTGACCTCGGCGGCAATCAGCCCCAGCATTTT
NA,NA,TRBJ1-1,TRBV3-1,CAGSQGSEAFF,TGTGCCGGCAGCCAGGGCTCTGAAGCTTTCTTT
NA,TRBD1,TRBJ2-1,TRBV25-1,CASSEWTGYNNEQFF,TGTGCCAGCAGTGAATGGACAGGGTATAACAATGAGCAGTTCTTC
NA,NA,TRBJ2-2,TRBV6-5,CASSRGRPGELFF,TGTGCCAGCAGTCGAGGGCGTCCCGGGGAGCTGTTTTTT
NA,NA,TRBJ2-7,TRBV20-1,CSARVGQASSYNEQYF,TGCAGTGCTAGAGTAGGGCAGGCGAGCTCCTACAATGAGCAGTACTTC
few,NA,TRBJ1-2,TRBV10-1,CASSESHDYGYTF,TGCGCCAGCAGTGAGTCGCACGACTATGGCTACACCTTC
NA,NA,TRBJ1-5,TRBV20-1,CSARQGPKEQPQHF,TGCAGTGCTAGACAGGGACCAAAGGAGCAGCCCCAGCATTTT
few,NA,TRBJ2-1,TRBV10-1,CASSEGQGYRFF,TGCGCCAGCAGTGAAGGTCAGGGGTATAGGTTCTTC
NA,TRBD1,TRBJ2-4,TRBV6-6,CASSQATGALKNIQYF,TGTGCCAGCAGTCAGGCCACAGGGGCCCTCAAAAACATTCAGTACTTC
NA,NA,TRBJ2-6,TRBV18,CASSPQGRRLSGANVLTF,TGTGCCAGCTCACCCCAGGGCAGGCGTCTCTCTGGGGCCAACGTCCTGACTTTC
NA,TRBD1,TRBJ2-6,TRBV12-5,CASGFGTGVANVLTF,TGTGCTAGTGGTTTTGGGACAGGGGTGGCCAACGTCCTGACTTTC
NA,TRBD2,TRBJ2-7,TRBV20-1,CSGLSEWGAGEESYNEQYF,TGCAGTGGTTTAAGTGAGTGGGGAGCGGGAGAGGAATCCTACAATGAGCAGTACTTC
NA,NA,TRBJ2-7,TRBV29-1,CSVGASKSRRYEQYF,TGCAGCGTTGGTGCCAGCAAGAGCAGGCGCTACGAGCAGTACTTC
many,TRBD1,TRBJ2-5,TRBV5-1,CASSLATGGETQYF,TGCGCCAGCAGCTTGGCTACAGGGGGAGAGACCCAGTACTTC
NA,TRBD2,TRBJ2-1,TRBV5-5,CASSRTSESSYNEQFF,TGTGCCAGCAGCCGGACTAGCGAGAGCTCCTACAATGAGCAGTTCTTC
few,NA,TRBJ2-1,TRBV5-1,CASSLVRNSYNEQFF,TGCGCCAGCAGCTTGGTCCGGAACTCGTACAATGAGCAGTTCTTC
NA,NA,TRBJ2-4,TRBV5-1,CASSFGGDGIQYF,TGCGCCAGCAGCTTCGGAGGGGATGGCATTCAGTACTTC
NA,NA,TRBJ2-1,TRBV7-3,CASSVAARNNEQFF,TGTGCCAGCAGCGTAGCAGCGAGAAACAATGAGCAGTTCTTC
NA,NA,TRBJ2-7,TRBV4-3,CASSPHRGNLYEQYF,TGCGCCAGCAGCCCCCATCGAGGCAACCTCTACGAGCAGTACTTC
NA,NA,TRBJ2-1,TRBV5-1,CASFRPDGNEQFF,TGCGCCAGCTTTCGGCCCGATGGGAATGAGCAGTTCTTC
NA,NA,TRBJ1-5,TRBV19,CASSQNKGVGQPQHF,TGTGCCAGTAGTCAGAATAAGGGGGTAGGTCAGCCCCAGCATTTT
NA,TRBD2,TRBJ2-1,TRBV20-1,CSARDLRTTSGRGVNEQFF,TGCAGTGCTAGAGATCTCCGTACGACTAGCGGGAGGGGAGTCAATGAGCAGTTCTTC
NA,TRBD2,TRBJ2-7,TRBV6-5,CASSWGLAGDYEQYF,TGTGCCAGCAGTTGGGGACTAGCGGGAGACTACGAGCAGTACTTC
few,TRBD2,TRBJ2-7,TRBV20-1,CSARVGSGPWYEQYF,TGCAGTGCTAGAGTAGGTAGCGGGCCCTGGTACGAGCAGTACTTC
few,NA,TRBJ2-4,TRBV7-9,CASSLFGQGLAKNIQYF,TGTGCCAGCAGCTTATTCGGGCAGGGGTTAGCCAAAAACATTCAGTACTTC
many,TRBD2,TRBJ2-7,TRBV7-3,CATPQETSGPSYEQYF,TGTGCCACCCCTCAGGAGACTAGCGGTCCCAGCTACGAGCAGTACTTC
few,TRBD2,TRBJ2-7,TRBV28,CASRLAGGKYEQYF,TGTGCCAGCAGACTAGCGGGAGGGAAATACGAGCAGTACTTC
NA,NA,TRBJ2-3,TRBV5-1,CASSLRPPTDTQYF,TGCGCCAGCAGCTTGAGGCCCCCCACAGATACGCAGTATTTT
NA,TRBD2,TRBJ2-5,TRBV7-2,CASSLSLAGEYNEQYF,TGTGCCAGCAGCTTATCTCTAGCGGGAGAGTACAATGAGCAGTACTTC
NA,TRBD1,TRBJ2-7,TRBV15,CATSRTGGGLNTQYF,TGTGCCACCAGCCGGACAGGGGGCGGATTAAATACCCAGTACTTC
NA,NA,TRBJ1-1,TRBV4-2,CASSQGGTGVNTEAFF,TGTGCCAGCAGCCAAGGTGGGACGGGGGTGAACACTGAAGCTTTCTTT
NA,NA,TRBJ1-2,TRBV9,CASRDSVYGYTF,TGTGCCAGCAGAGACTCCGTCTATGGCTACACCTTC
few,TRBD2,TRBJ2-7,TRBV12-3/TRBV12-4,CASSTTSGRAYEQYF,TGTGCCAGCAGTACCACTAGCGGGAGAGCCTACGAGCAGTACTTC
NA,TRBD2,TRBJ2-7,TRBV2,CASTEESGGNYEQYF,TGTGCCAGCACCGAAGAGTCGGGAGGTAACTACGAGCAGTACTTC
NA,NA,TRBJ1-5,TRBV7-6,CASSSLTQPQHF,TGTGCCAGCAGCTCCCTGACCCAGCCCCAGCATTTT
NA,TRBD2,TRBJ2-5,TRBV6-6,CASSYRRLAGAETQYF,TGTGCCAGCAGTTACCGTCGACTAGCGGGAGCGGAGACCCAGTACTTC
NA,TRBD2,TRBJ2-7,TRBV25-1,CASIPAGGYNKQYF,TGTGCCAGCATTCCAGCGGGGGGATACAATAAGCAGTACTTC
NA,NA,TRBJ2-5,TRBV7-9,CASSSGQGTQYF,TGTGCCAGCAGCTCGGGGCAGGGAACCCAGTACTTC
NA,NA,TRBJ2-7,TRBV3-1,CASSARTNEQYF,TGTGCCAGCAGCGCCAGGACTAACGAGCAGTACTTC
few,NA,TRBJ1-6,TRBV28,CASSPPPNSPLHF,TGTGCCAGCAGTCCCCCCCCAAATTCACCCCTCCACTTT